This entry lists 16 T cell receptor beta chains sequenced from one sample in a study of OX40 agonist ivuxolimab in advanced cancers. Assay used: immunoSEQ multiplex PCR; TCRdb lists only in-frame clones, some missing. The data hold approximately 70,000 clones, with 91% observed a single time. The specimen comprised CD4+ or CD8+ T cells sorted from blood, sampled in a trial of the OX40 agonist ivuxolimab. These receptors were taken from an adult with an advanced solid tumor such as melanoma, head and neck, liver or kidney cancer.

The chain links TRBV18 to TRBJ2-5; D gene ambiguous. Trimming shortened V by 3 bases and J by 5 bases, and 10 bases separated the two germline ends. The germline CDR1 and CDR2 sequences are KGHSH and LQKENI. The CDR3 length is 13 residues. The CDR3 coding sequence is TGTGCCAGCTCACCCGGCTTGGGTGAGACCCAGTACTTC. Translated, it gives CASSPGLGETQYF.

This chain uses TRBV7-6 with TRBJ2-5, with TRBD1 identical over 9 bases. Germline V CDR1 and CDR2: SGHVS, FNYEAQ. Trimming cost V 6 bases and J 5 bases; bases outside gene matches: 4. This CDR3 region has 13 residues. The CDR3 protein is CASRATGGETQYF. The CDR3 bases are TGTGCCAGCAGGGCAACAGGGGGCGAGACCCAGTACTTC.

The rearrangement links TRBV30 to TRBJ2-3, with 7 positions matching TRBD2. V trimming: 0 bases; J trimming: 6 bases; junction bases outside the gene matches: 6. The CDR3 has 14 amino acids. Germline values: CDR1 GTSNPN, CDR2 SVGIG (reference sequence). The CDR3 nucleotides are TGTGCCTGGAGTGTACGAGCGGGGAGGGATACGCAGTATTTT. It encodes CAWSVRAGRDTQYF. The full variable domain, rest sourced from reference TRBV30 and TRBJ2-3, is SQTIHQWPATLVQPVGSPLSLECTVEGTSNPNLYWYRQAAGRGLQLLFYSVGIGQISSEVPQNLSASRPQDRQFILSSKKLLLSDSGFYLCAWSVRAGRDTQYFGPGTRLTVL.

The chain is built from TRBV6-6 and TRBJ1-2, with D maybe TRBD1 (5 bases). The CDR3 is 15 residues long. The germline V and J ends were trimmed by 7 bases and 8 bases, with 23 bases remaining between them. Per germline, CDR1 MNHNY and CDR2 SVGAGI (reference sequence). In nucleotides, the CDR3 is TGTGCCAGCACCAACCCGACAGACTATTCACTCGGCTACACCTTC. This sequence encodes CASTNPTDYSLGYTF.

The V and J genes are TRBV15 and TRBJ2-2; tentative D call: TRBD2 (6 bases). The CDR3 has 15 residues. V lost 4 bases, J lost 5 bases, and 14 bases lay in between. Per germline, CDR1 LNHNV and CDR2 YYDKDF (reference sequence). CDR3 in amino acids: CATSNPGGRTGELFF. The CDR3 region has the DNA TGTGCCACCAGCAACCCTGGGGGGAGAACCGGGGAGCTGTTTTTT.

This clone was detected once. The genes are TRBV5-1 and TRBJ2-2; 8 bases agree with TRBD1. The CDR3 consists of 17 residues. V lost 9 bases and J lost 3; bases outside the gene matches: 16. Germline V CDR1 and CDR2: SGHRS, YFSETQ. The CDR3 sequence: CANNSNRGTTYTGELFF. The CDR3, as DNA: TGCGCCAACAACTCAAACAGGGGGACGACGTACACCGGGGAGCTGTTTTTT.

This clone was recorded only once. The germline gene is not matched at one end of the junction; a read error may be the cause. The chain has TRBV7-6 and TRBJ2-3; D is ambiguous. CDR3 size: 14 residues. The germline V gene encodes CDR1 SGHVS and CDR2 FNYEAQ. CDR3 sequence (DNA): TGTGCCAGCTGCTTATCGGACGTCACAGATACGCAGTATTTT. Translation: CASCLSDVTDTQYF.

The chain links TRBV19 to TRBJ1-5; TRBD1 aligns across 7 bases. The germline V gene encodes CDR1 LNHDA and CDR2 SQIVND (reference sequence). The length of the CDR3 is 15 residues. The V gene end was trimmed by 2 bases and the J gene end by 3 bases; junction bases not matched to a gene: 4. DNA of the CDR3: TGTGCCAGTAGTATAATGACAGGGACCAATCAGCCCCAGCATTTT. It encodes CASSIMTGTNQPQHF.

The V and J genes are TRBV7-3 and TRBJ2-2; D could derive from TRBD1 or TRBD2 (5 bases each). The CDR3 is made up of 13 amino acids. CDR1 and CDR2 (germline): SGHTA, FQGTGA. Trimming stripped 4 bases from V and 5 bases from J, with 8 bases between. CDR3 sequence reads: CASSSEGTGELFF. CDR3 bases: TGTGCCAGCAGCTCCGAGGGGACCGGGGAGCTGTTTTTT.

This clone was picked up one time. The CDR3: CASSALPPDRVSSYGYTF. CDR3 DNA: TGTGCCAGCTCAGCTCTACCCCCGGACAGGGTTTCTAGCTATGGCTACACCTTC. The V call is TRBV18, the J call TRBJ1-2, with 8 bases that match TRBD1. CDR1 is KGHSH, CDR2 LQKENI, per germline. The CDR3 spans 18 residues. Trimming cost V 5 bases and J 4 bases; bases outside gene matches: 18.

This sequence joins TRBV13 and TRBJ2-5, with 9 positions matching TRBD2. After removal of 5 bases from V and 0 bases from J, the junction contained 7 bases not matched to a gene. The CDR3 sequence is 16 residues long. The germline CDR1 and CDR2 sequences are PRHDT and FYEKMQ (reference sequence). The DNA of the CDR3 is TGTGCCAGCAGCACGCGACTAGCGGCGAACCAAGAGACCCAGTACTTC. Translating it yields CASSTRLAANQETQYF.

CDR3 coding DNA: TGTGCCAGTACCGCGGGGCGAGGCTCACCCCTCCACTTT. As protein: CASTAGRGSPLHF. This chain connects TRBV19 to TRBJ1-6; D is possibly TRBD1 (5 bases). The germline V and J ends were trimmed by 7 bases and 10 bases, with 14 bases remaining between them. This CDR3 is built from 13 residues. Per germline, CDR1 LNHDA and CDR2 SQIVND (reference sequence).

This clone appeared once. This rearrangement joins TRBV7-6 to TRBJ2-2, with TRBD1 as a possible D gene (6 bases). CDR1 is SGHVS and CDR2 is FNYEAQ in the germline V gene. V shed 1 base and J shed 4 bases, with 7 bases lying between them. The CDR3 covers 14 residues. CDR3 nucleotides: TGTGCCAGCAGCTTAGTAGGGGGCACCGGGGAGCTGTTTTTT. Its protein is CASSLVGGTGELFF.

V and J are TRBV10-2 and TRBJ2-2, with 10 nucleotides matching TRBD2. V lost 6 bases to trimming and J lost 4 bases; unmatched junction nucleotides: 5. Germline CDR1 reads WSHSY; CDR2 reads SAAADI. This CDR3 is 15 amino acids long. This CDR3 is CASRPSGGATGELFF. DNA for the CDR3: TGCGCCAGCAGACCGAGCGGGGGGGCCACCGGGGAGCTGTTTTTT.

The V call is TRBV11-1, the J call TRBJ2-7; 9 bases match TRBD1. The CDR3 sequence is 15 residues long. J was trimmed by 1 base and V by 4 bases; bases with no gene match: 5. CDR1 and CDR2 from the germline V gene are SGHAT and FQDESV (reference sequence). CDR3 region: CASSSPGQGSYEQYF. CDR3 in DNA: TGTGCCAGCAGCTCGCCGGGACAGGGTTCCTACGAGCAGTACTTC.

This chain links TRBV19 with TRBJ2-5, with TRBD2 matching over 7 bases. CDR1 is LNHDA, CDR2 SQIVND, per germline (reference sequence). V trimming: 7 bases; J trimming: 4 bases; junction bases outside the gene matches: 12. The CDR3 spans 15 residues. The DNA of the CDR3 is TGTGCCAGTACCGTGGGGGGGACGGTCGGAGAGACCCAGTACTTC. Protein: CASTVGGTVGETQYF.